This record looks at one T cell receptor (beta chain) sequence and its context. Authors' data handling: Cell counts per sample came from amplifying reference gene primers. The protocol was immunoSEQ multiplex PCR, while the TCRdb copy is restricted to in-frame clones and leaves out a portion. The D gene and trimming were derived from the DNA, and the V and J assignments and clone size from that table. The table records about 170,000 clones, around 89% of them present only once. This record comes from a study of blood T cell repertoires in COVID-19. Study overall: The United States, Italy and Spain supplied acute and convalescent COVID-19 samples. In each case, the material was cDNA or gDNA derived from T cells, B-cell-depleted T cells, or PBMCs.

In germline, CDR1 is SGDLS, CDR2 YYNGEE. The CDR3 length is 12 residues. Trimming removed 3 bases from V and 5 bases from J, with 8 bases in between. Sequenced input: peripheral blood. The chain recombines TRBV9 with TRBJ1-1; D is unclear. The clonotype was recovered from a man in his sixties with acute or convalescent COVID-19. In DNA, the CDR3 is TGTGCCAGCAGCGACGGGAGTACTGAAGCTTTCTTT. It specifies CASSDGSTEAFF.